This TCR beta chain was profiled in a study of memory B cells and T cells in multiple sclerosis. Whole-study findings and limits: Normalization was needed because clone-set size differences affected shared clonotype counts.

The assay was immunoSEQ multiplex PCR, and TCRdb's table has in-frame clones only and misses some. The table has approximately 32,000 clones, roughly 88% seen once. This CDR3 spans 16 amino acids. The ends were cut back, 3 bases at V and 3 bases at J, with 15 bases in the middle. Germline-derived CDR1 and CDR2 are SEHNR and FQNEAQ (reference sequence). CFSE-dim autoproliferating and CFSE-high non-proliferating T cells from unstimulated culture were sequenced separately. Cultures began with approximately 4.5x10^7 CFSE-labeled PBMCs, unstimulated for roughly seven days, with replicate wells pooled. The PBMCs received approximately 0.5 uM CFSE and serum-free culture with no added stimuli. Comment on this clone: Its target is not known.

What was sequenced was PBMCs from blood kept in culture. The receptor comes from a human donor with multiple sclerosis. The rearrangement uses TRBV7-9 and TRBJ1-3, with D possibly being TRBD1 (5 bases). The CDR3 DNA is TGTGCCAGCAGCTTTTCGGCCAGGGAGCTTGGAAACACCATATATTTT. This gives the protein CASSFSARELGNTIYF.